The 14 T cell receptor beta chains reported below all come from one sample, sequenced in a study of human T cells and chemical hapten exposure. TCRdb fed the RACE reads into MiXCR, producing one record per CDR3 protein. Of 250,000 or so distinct CDR3 sequences in the sample, about 8.6% were seen once. The time point was: pre-sensitization, week 0. Treatment indicated: therapeutic diphenylcyclopropenone sensitization with weekly scalp DPC. The sequenced sample was whole blood, obtained in connection with sensitization to the hapten diphenylcyclopropenone (DPC). These receptors came from a woman in her 40s with alopecia areata. Some clones in this sample may be carry-over from other donors' samples.

This clonotype was seen a handful of times. The gene calls are TRBV28 and TRBJ2-1, with D perhaps matching TRBD1 or TRBD2 (6 bases each). Germline CDR1 is MDHEN and CDR2 is SYDVKM. Deletions cut 8 bases from V and 0 bases from J, with 17 bases between. The CDR3 extends over 16 amino acids. In DNA, the CDR3 is TGTGCCAGCCTGTCCTCGGGGGCGGACTCCTACAATGAGCAGTTCTTC. As protein: CASLSSGADSYNEQFF.

The table lists this clonotype with many counts. The gene calls are TRBV12-5 and TRBJ2-5, with D perhaps TRBD2 (5 bases). The V end lost 8 bases, the J end lost 7 bases, and 11 bases lay between the germline ends. CDR1 is LGHNT, CDR2 FRNRAP, per germline. This CDR3 comprises 11 residues. The CDR3 nucleotides read TGTGCTAGTTCACGAGGGAGGACCCAGTACTTC. It specifies CASSRGRTQYF.

The sample holds a few counts of this clonotype. The chain employs TRBV6-6 and TRBJ2-5; 11 positions agree with TRBD2. V was pared by 6 bases and J by 5 bases, with 8 bases of the junction left unmatched. The CDR3 runs to 15 residues. The germline gives CDR1 MNHNY, CDR2 SVGAGI (reference sequence). CDR3 protein: CASRVAGGPSETQYF. CDR3 in DNA: TGTGCCAGCAGGGTAGCGGGAGGGCCCTCCGAGACCCAGTACTTC.

This clonotype was picked up a small number of times. This chain uses TRBV7-8 with TRBJ2-2, with D possibly matching TRBD2 (5 bases). Germline V gives CDR1 SGHVS, CDR2 FQNEAQ. The CDR3 covers 16 residues. Trimming removed 1 base at V and 11 bases at J, with 20 bases between. The CDR3 coding sequence is TGTGCCAGCAGCTTAGTGGCCGCGGGCCTCCCGAGAGAGCTGTTTTTT. This encodes CASSLVAAGLPRELFF. Drawing the rest from reference TRBV7-8 and TRBJ2-2, the complete variable domain is GAGVSQSPRYKVAKRGQDVALRCDPISGHVSLFWYQQALGQGPEFLTYFQNEAQLDKSGLPSDRFFAERPEGSVSTLKIQRTQQEDSAVYLCASSLVAAGLPRELFFGEGSRLTVL.

This clonotype has at least ten counts. The chain employs TRBV3-1 and TRBJ2-2; 9 nucleotides agree with TRBD1. After removal of 1 base from V and 5 bases from J, the junction contained 11 bases not matched to a gene. Germline V gene sequence: CDR1 LGHDT, CDR2 YNNKEL (reference sequence). This CDR3 has 18 residues. This CDR3 is CASSQARFRDRETGELFF. In nucleotides, the CDR3 is TGTGCCAGCAGCCAAGCGCGATTCAGGGACAGGGAAACCGGGGAGCTGTTTTTT.

This clonotype was observed many times. V usage is TRBV28 and J usage is TRBJ2-4; tentative D call: TRBD1 (7 bases). CDR1 and CDR2 (germline): MDHEN, SYDVKM. This CDR3 has 19 residues. Between the trimmed V and J ends, which lost 9 bases and 0 bases, there was a span of 27 bases. The CDR3, as DNA: TGTGCCAGTGGGGCTTGGATTGGCGGGACAGTCCTAGCCAAAAACATTCAGTACTTC. Amino acids: CASGAWIGGTVLAKNIQYF.

This clonotype was observed many times. The chain is built from TRBV7-2 and TRBJ2-1; D might be TRBD2 (5 bases). CDR1 and CDR2 (germline): SGHTA, FQGNSA. V was shortened by 4 bases and J by 4 bases, with 8 bases between the two germline ends. The CDR3 runs 13 residues. The CDR3 reads CASSSSRYNEQFF. The CDR3 coding sequence is TGTGCCAGCAGCTCTAGCCGGTACAATGAGCAGTTCTTC.

This clonotype has a handful of counts. V gene TRBV12-3 or TRBV12-4 combines with J gene TRBJ2-1; 9 positions match TRBD2. The CDR3 runs 16 residues. The J segment lost 6 bases and the V segment lost 8 bases, leaving 14 bases of the junction unmatched. The DNA for the CDR3 is TGTGCCAGCGGTTCAACACCGGGACTAGCAACCAATGAGCAGTTCTTC. Amino acids: CASGSTPGLATNEQFF.

This chain connects TRBV5-1 to TRBJ2-3, with 14 positions matching TRBD2. CDR3 length: 16 residues. The V and J ends lost 3 bases and 5 bases, in that order; junction bases with no gene match: 5. Germline CDR1 is SGHRS and CDR2 is YFSETQ. The CDR3 region is CASSSRLAGGLDTQYF. CDR3 DNA sequence: TGCGCCAGCAGCTCCCGACTAGCGGGAGGGTTAGATACGCAGTATTTT.

The rearrangement joins TRBV6-2 or TRBV6-3 to TRBJ2-1; 9 bases match TRBD2. The germline CDR1 and CDR2 sequences are MNHEY and SVGEGT. CDR3 length: 14 amino acids. J gave up 2 bases and V 10 bases, and 6 bases lay outside the gene matches. Written as DNA, the CDR3 is TGTGCCACCCTCCTAGCGGGGACCTACAATGAGCAGTTCTTC. Its protein is CATLLAGTYNEQFF.

This chain connects TRBV6-5 to TRBJ2-7; no firm D call. This CDR3 has 13 residues. V lost 4 bases and J 0 bases, leaving 7 bases between the germline ends. CDR1 and CDR2 from the germline V gene are MNHEY and SVGAGI. The CDR3 loop is CASSSTVSYEQYF. CDR3 in DNA: TGTGCCAGCAGTTCCACGGTCTCCTACGAGCAGTACTTC.

The chain uses TRBV28 and TRBJ2-5; 7 bases line up with TRBD2. J was trimmed by 4 bases and V by 4 bases; bases with no gene match: 9. This CDR3 region has 15 residues. Per germline, CDR1 MDHEN and CDR2 SYDVKM. The DNA for the CDR3 is TGTGCCAGCAGTTCCCCGGGACGCGGGGGAGAGACCCAGTACTTC. Protein sequence: CASSSPGRGGETQYF.

The gene calls are TRBV29-1 and TRBJ2-7, with a tentative D call TRBD1 (6 bases). The CDR3 is 12 amino acids. Trimming took off 6 bases at V and 0 bases at J, with 9 bases between the two ends. Germline-derived CDR1 and CDR2 are SQVTM and ANQGSEA. CDR3 protein: CSVRDNSYEQYF. For the CDR3, the DNA is TGCAGCGTCAGGGACAACTCCTACGAGCAGTACTTC.

This clonotype has more than one count but fewer than ten. V is TRBV7-2 and J is TRBJ2-1; D unclear. The V and J ends lost 5 bases and 10 bases respectively, with 9 bases between them. The CDR3 covers 11 residues. The germline gives CDR1 SGHTA, CDR2 FQGNSA. The CDR3 region is CASSVGPEQFF. The CDR3 nucleotides are TGTGCCAGCAGCGTCGGACCAGAGCAGTTCTTC.